What follows describes a single TCR beta chain. The data were taken from a study of shared clonotypes between healthy human individuals. Study summary: The study drew on a couple of women and three men aged 18 to 49 as donors.

Trimming removed 4 bases from V and 4 bases from J; junction bases left unmatched: 7. Germline CDR1 SGHTA, CDR2 FQGNSA. CDR3 length: 15 amino acids. Produced via immunoSEQ multiplex PCR; TCRdb's table is partial and in-frame only. This sample has 2.5 million or so clones, with more than 80% found just once. V usage is TRBV7-2 and J usage is TRBJ2-7; the match to TRBD1 covers 10 bases. The TCR comes from a young man in good health. Sequenced input: naive CD4+ T cells sorted from blood. Subset of the sample: CD45RA+ positively selected. The CDR3 is CASSYRQGARYEQYF. CDR3 nucleotides: TGTGCCAGCAGCTACCGACAGGGGGCGCGATACGAGCAGTACTTC.